This TCR beta chain was observed in a study of T cell responses to AZD1222 COVID-19 vaccine. Whole-study context: Combined were second doses at about 4 or about 12 weeks.

General study points: Samples come after the peak T cell response, not at day 14.

The CDR3 has 13 residues. Trimming took 4 bases from V and 4 from J, leaving 11 bases between them. Germline V gene lookup returns CDR1 MNHNY and CDR2 SVGAGI (reference sequence). About this clone: Its specificity is not known.

TCRdb's table, derived via immunoSEQ multiplex PCR, lists solely in-frame clones and lacks some. The sample consists of 95,000 to 150,000 clones, around nine tenths of them appearing once. The TCR originated in an adult in good health. This sequence joins TRBV6-6 and TRBJ2-7; maybe TRBD2 (5 bases). The source was peripheral blood, collected on day 0 of AZD1222 vaccination. CDR3 protein: CASSLGRLYEQYV. The CDR3 coding sequence is TGTGCCAGCAGTTTAGGGAGACTTTACGAGCAGTACGTC.